What follows are 10 T cell receptor beta chains derived from one specimen sequenced in a study of T-cell reconstitution after alpha-beta-depleted transplantation in children. Unique molecular identifiers were used to barcode this TCRbeta library. TCRdb itself ran the PCR reads through MiXCR, one entry per CDR3 protein. The sample holds about 580,000 distinct CDR3 sequences; more than 20% are singletons and the top ten take 12% to 15%. The sample in question was PBMCs, mostly from graft donor cells, obtained 360 days after TCRalphabeta/CD19-depleted stem cell transplant. These TCRs come from a boy under two years old who had a stem cell transplant for acute myeloid leukemia, so the T cells may come from the graft donor.

The chain links TRBV4-3 to TRBJ2-1, with 7 bases that match TRBD2. Germline V gives CDR1 LGHNA, CDR2 YSLEER. V shed 0 bases and J 5 bases; nucleotides not matched to a gene: 7. The CDR3 totals 16 residues. Here the CDR3 reads CASSQELALADNEQFF. CDR3 in DNA: TGCGCCAGCAGCCAAGAACTTGCGCTAGCGGACAATGAGCAGTTCTTC.

This clonotype was observed a few times. The V and J genes are TRBV6-2 or TRBV6-3 and TRBJ2-1, with no clear D. V was clipped by 2 bases and J by 7 bases, with 18 bases between them. This CDR3 comprises 16 residues. Germline V gene data show CDR1 as MNHEY and CDR2 as SVGEGT. The CDR3 DNA reads as TGTGCCAGCAGTTACCCCTATCTCTATCAAGGGAATGAGCAGTTCTTC. Residues: CASSYPYLYQGNEQFF.

This clonotype was recorded at least ten times. V is TRBV12-3 or TRBV12-4 and J is TRBJ2-1, with D maybe TRBD1 (6 bases). Trimming removed 6 bases from V and 1 base from J, with 19 bases in between. The CDR3 consists of 17 residues. CDR3 coding DNA: TGTGCCAGCAGCCCTCTACGGCAGGGGATTTCCTACAATGAGCAGTTCTTC. Translation: CASSPLRQGISYNEQFF.

The chain recombines TRBV27 with TRBJ1-5; TRBD1 matches 10 bases. Germline V CDR1 and CDR2: MNHEY, SMNVEV (reference sequence). V lost 5 bases, J lost 5 bases, and 6 bases stayed unmatched. CDR3 length: 15 amino acids. The CDR3 spells CASSPGTGADQPQHF. For the CDR3, the DNA is TGTGCCAGCAGTCCTGGGACAGGGGCCGATCAGCCCCAGCATTTT.

The sample holds a few counts of this clonotype. This rearrangement joins TRBV20-1 to TRBJ1-5, with TRBD1 as a possible D gene (5 bases). The germline V and J ends were trimmed by 5 bases and 1 base, with 12 bases remaining between them. This CDR3 contains 14 residues. Germline loops: CDR1 DFQATT, CDR2 SNEGSKA (reference sequence). The CDR3 loop reads CSAGGKGSNQPQHF. For the CDR3, the DNA is TGCAGTGCTGGTGGAAAGGGGAGCAATCAGCCCCAGCATTTT.

This clonotype was counted ten times or more. This sequence joins TRBV6-5 and TRBJ2-2; TRBD2 matches 8 bases. This CDR3 has 15 residues. Germline CDR1 is MNHEY and CDR2 is SVGAGI. V lost 2 bases, J lost 5 bases, and 4 bases stayed unmatched. CDR3 sequence (DNA): TGTGCCAGCAGTTACCCCCCGGGAGGGACCGGGGAGCTGTTTTTT. It translates to CASSYPPGGTGELFF.

This clonotype was observed a few times. V gene TRBV20-1 combines with J gene TRBJ1-6; 7 positions match TRBD1. In germline, CDR1 is DFQATT, CDR2 SNEGSKA (reference sequence). The CDR3 spans 15 residues. The V gene end was trimmed by 4 bases and the J gene end by 9 bases; junction bases not matched to a gene: 12. CDR3 sequence: CSAKKTEGAGSPLHF. In nucleotides, the CDR3 is TGCAGTGCTAAGAAAACCGAGGGGGCAGGTTCACCCCTCCACTTT.

This clonotype was detected only a few times. The rearrangement links TRBV11-2 to TRBJ2-1, with 9 bases identical to TRBD2. Germline assignment: CDR1 SGHAT and CDR2 FQNNGV. The trim removed 5 bases at V and 3 bases at J, leaving 17 bases unmatched. The CDR3 consists of 19 residues. CDR3 loop: CASSEPILLAGTLYNEQFF. The DNA for the CDR3 is TGTGCCAGCAGCGAACCAATTTTGCTAGCGGGAACCCTCTACAATGAGCAGTTCTTC.

This clonotype was seen at least ten times. CDR3 DNA sequence: TGCAGTTCGCTGGGACAGGGGAATGAAAAACTGTTTTTT. Translating it yields CSSLGQGNEKLFF. This chain connects TRBV20-1 to TRBJ1-4; 10 bases are a match to TRBD1. The germline gives CDR1 DFQATT, CDR2 SNEGSKA (reference sequence). CDR3 length: 13 residues. Trimming removed 8 bases from V and 5 bases from J; junction bases left unmatched: 5.

The rearrangement joins TRBV4-3 to TRBJ2-1; the D is unclear. CDR3 size: 14 residues. Between the trimmed V and J ends, which lost 0 bases and 2 bases, there was a span of 5 bases. Germline V gives CDR1 LGHNA, CDR2 YSLEER. CDR3 sequence reads: CASSQDTAYNEQFF. The CDR3 region has the DNA TGCGCCAGCAGCCAAGACACAGCCTACAATGAGCAGTTCTTC.